This T cell receptor (beta chain) originates from a study of CD8+CD57+ T cells in acquired aplastic anemia. On the study more broadly: Sorted CD4+ and CD8+ cells yielded around 3.2 ug of DNA on average.

The CDR3 length is 14 residues. V dropped 3 bases and J dropped 5; count of bases not matched to a gene: 6. Per the germline V gene, CDR1 is ENHRY and CDR2 is SYGVKD. TCR beta VDJ and CDR3 profiling used genomic DNA as template. MiXCR was run by TCRdb on the reads, yielding one entry per CDR3 protein. Of some 170,000 distinct CDR3 sequences in the sample, around 48% were seen once. General study findings and limits: Researchers reported that CD8+ Simpson's diversity was not significantly different in patients versus controls.

As to this clonotype: The antigen is undetermined.

Patients picked for sequencing had shown CD8+CD57+ cell expansion detected by flow cytometry. The genes are TRBV10-3 and TRBJ1-2; 7 bases map to TRBD1. The source of this sequence is a human donor with aplastic anemia. The sample was sorted CD4+, CD8+, or CD8+CD57+ T cells (not recorded which) from PBMCs. The CDR3 here is CAISETGEGYGYTF. CDR3 DNA: TGTGCCATCAGTGAAACAGGGGAGGGGTATGGCTACACCTTC.